The 20 T cell receptor beta chains below all came from one sample that was sequenced in a study of OX40 agonist ivuxolimab in advanced cancers. Here immunoSEQ multiplex PCR was the method, and the copy in TCRdb shows in-frame clones only, minus some. The data contain fewer than 55,000 clones, around four fifths of them singletons. This sample comprised CD4+ or CD8+ T cells sorted from blood, obtained in a trial of the OX40 agonist ivuxolimab. These receptors were obtained from an adult with an advanced solid tumor such as melanoma, head and neck, liver or kidney cancer.

This chain connects TRBV29-1 to TRBJ1-3; D is unclear. This CDR3 is 10 amino acids long. Germline CDR1 and CDR2: SQVTM and ANQGSEA. V was trimmed by 6 bases and J by 8 bases, leaving 8 bases between them. The CDR3 is CSVLSHTIYF. The CDR3 DNA sequence: TGCAGCGTCCTCAGTCACACCATATATTTT.

This chain connects TRBV9 to TRBJ2-3; TRBD2 matches 13 bases. J gave up 0 bases and V 0 bases, and 1 base lay outside the gene matches. The CDR3 extends over 17 amino acids. Germline V CDR1 and CDR2: SGDLS, YYNGEE. In DNA, the CDR3 is TGTGCCAGCAGCGTAGTGGGACTAGCGGGGAGCACAGATACGCAGTATTTT. Protein sequence: CASSVVGLAGSTDTQYF.

This clone was observed a few times. The V and J genes are TRBV30 and TRBJ1-1; weak D call: TRBD1 (5 bases). This CDR3 has 12 amino acids. Trimming took 3 bases from V and 1 from J, leaving 6 bases between them. In germline, CDR1 is GTSNPN, CDR2 SVGIG (reference sequence). CDR3 sequence (DNA): TGTGCCTGGAGCAGGGCGAACACTGAAGCTTTCTTT. It yields the protein CAWSRANTEAFF.

The chain uses TRBV15 and TRBJ2-1; D may be TRBD2 (5 bases). The germline gives CDR1 LNHNV, CDR2 YYDKDF (reference sequence). This CDR3 comprises 12 residues. V lost 5 bases, J lost 7 bases, and 9 bases lay in between. CDR3 amino acids: CATSGLGNEQFF. CDR3 coding DNA: TGTGCCACCAGCGGACTGGGGAATGAGCAGTTCTTC.

The gene calls are TRBV27 and TRBJ2-1; D ambiguous. Germline CDR1 MNHEY, CDR2 SMNVEV (reference sequence). The CDR3 is 12 amino acids. V was clipped by 7 bases and J by 0 bases, with 4 bases between them. CDR3 bases: TGTGCCAGCACCACCTCCTACAATGAGCAGTTCTTC. Translating gives CASTTSYNEQFF.

This clone was counted once. The rearrangement links TRBV19 to TRBJ1-1; D not certain. CDR1 and CDR2 from the germline V gene are LNHDA and SQIVND (reference sequence). V was cut by 3 bases and J by 11 bases, with 4 bases left in between. This CDR3 comprises 9 residues. CDR3 region: CASSMVAFF. The DNA for the CDR3 is TGTGCCAGTAGTATGGTTGCTTTCTTT.

This chain links TRBV7-2 with TRBJ2-7; 13 nucleotides align to TRBD2. From germline, CDR1 is SGHTA and CDR2 FQGNSA. J lost 3 bases, V lost 4 bases, and 12 bases had no gene match. This CDR3 is built from 18 residues. CDR3 amino acids: CASSSGLAGSRSFYEQYF. Here the CDR3 DNA reads TGTGCCAGCAGCTCGGGACTAGCGGGATCAAGATCCTTCTACGAGCAGTACTTC.

J is TRBJ2-1 and V is TRBV7-2; 7 bases are shared with TRBD2. Trimming removed 10 bases from V and 6 bases from J; junction bases left unmatched: 18. This CDR3 has 16 residues. CDR1 is SGHTA and CDR2 is FQGNSA in the germline V gene. The CDR3 sequence: CAIPLLPGDYLNEQFF. The CDR3 DNA reads TGTGCCATCCCCCTCCTCCCCGGGGACTACCTCAATGAGCAGTTCTTC.

A single count supports this clone. The genes are TRBV10-3 and TRBJ2-7; the match to TRBD2 covers 7 bases. The J segment lost 5 bases and the V segment lost 11 bases, leaving 15 bases of the junction unmatched. Per the germline V gene, CDR1 is ENHRY and CDR2 is SYGVKD. The CDR3 contains 14 residues. The CDR3 DNA is TGTGCCTCACGACTAGCCCCGAAGATCGACGAGCAGTACTTC. Its protein product is CASRLAPKIDEQYF.

This chain connects TRBV27 to TRBJ2-7, with 8 bases fitting TRBD1. J lost 5 bases, V lost 2 bases, and 8 bases had no gene match. Per the germline V gene, CDR1 is MNHEY and CDR2 is SMNVEV (reference sequence). The CDR3 extends over 15 amino acids. The DNA for the CDR3 is TGTGCCAGCAGTTTACCCGGACAGGGATCCCACGAGCAGTACTTC. This encodes CASSLPGQGSHEQYF.

The rearrangement joins TRBV7-2 to TRBJ1-3; D is perhaps TRBD1 (6 bases). In germline, CDR1 is SGHTA, CDR2 FQGNSA. Trimming left V 1 base short and J 4 bases short, with 11 bases between. The CDR3 has 15 residues. CDR3 sequence: CASSLDPGTGNTIYF. CDR3 nucleotide sequence: TGTGCCAGCAGCTTAGATCCAGGGACAGGAAACACCATATATTTT.

This rearrangement joins TRBV28 to TRBJ2-1, with TRBD2 identical over 13 bases. Germline V CDR1 and CDR2: MDHEN, SYDVKM. V dropped 5 bases and J dropped 8; count of bases not matched to a gene: 9. CDR3 size: 16 residues. The CDR3 sequence: CASSLTSGRAYDEQFF. CDR3 bases: TGTGCCAGCAGTCTAACTAGCGGGAGGGCCTATGATGAGCAGTTCTTC.

In its sample, this clone was seen once. V is TRBV19 and J is TRBJ2-2; D gene uncertain. Trimming took off 1 base at V and 0 bases at J, with 18 bases between the two ends. Germline V gene data show CDR1 as LNHDA and CDR2 as SQIVND (reference sequence). The length of the CDR3 is 19 residues. The CDR3 spells CASSIAAAQYLANTGELFF. CDR3 nucleotides: TGTGCCAGTAGTATAGCGGCAGCCCAATACCTCGCGAACACCGGGGAGCTGTTTTTT.

The genes are TRBV19 and TRBJ1-2, with no clear D. The length of the CDR3 is 11 residues. Trimming removed 4 bases at V and 5 bases at J, with 5 bases between. The germline V gene has CDR1 LNHDA and CDR2 SQIVND (reference sequence). The CDR3 reads CASSKQYGYTF. The CDR3 coding sequence is TGTGCCAGTAGTAAACAGTATGGCTACACCTTC.

The rearrangement joins TRBV27 to TRBJ1-1; no firm D call. V was cut by 5 bases and J by 2 bases, with 12 bases left in between. The CDR3 is 14 amino acids. The germline gives CDR1 MNHEY, CDR2 SMNVEV (reference sequence). The CDR3 DNA sequence: TGTGCCAGCAGTATCTTGAGCGGTAACACTGAAGCTTTCTTT. This gives the protein CASSILSGNTEAFF.

The rearrangement uses TRBV28 and TRBJ1-2; a possible D gene is TRBD1 (6 bases). The CDR3 contains 14 residues. V lost 6 bases, J lost 7 bases, and 18 bases lay in between. Germline V gene data show CDR1 as MDHEN and CDR2 as SYDVKM. In nucleotides, the CDR3 is TGTGCCAGCAGGAGGACAGCGGGGAGGGGTGGCTACACCTTC. Encoded protein: CASRRTAGRGGYTF.

The rearrangement uses TRBV6-5 and TRBJ2-2; D not resolved. In germline, CDR1 is MNHEY, CDR2 SVGAGI. This CDR3 has 13 residues. Trimming shortened V by 5 bases and J by 0 bases, and 4 bases separated the two germline ends. CDR3 sequence: CASSKTNTGELFF. The DNA for the CDR3 is TGTGCCAGCAGTAAGACGAACACCGGGGAGCTGTTTTTT.

The genes are TRBV10-1 and TRBJ2-1, with TRBD2 matching over 7 bases. V gave up 8 bases and J gave up 7 bases; unmatched junction bases: 11. Germline V CDR1 and CDR2: WNHNN, SYGVQD (reference sequence). The CDR3 contains 14 residues. The CDR3 is CASGPGTIINEQFF. In DNA form, the CDR3 reads TGCGCCAGCGGCCCCGGGACTATAATTAATGAGCAGTTCTTC.

The rearrangement uses TRBV29-1 and TRBJ1-5; 9 positions agree with TRBD1. CDR3 size: 14 residues. V was pared by 7 bases and J by 0 bases, with 4 bases of the junction left unmatched. Germline lookup yields CDR1 SQVTM and CDR2 ANQGSEA. CDR3 sequence (DNA): TGCAGCGGCTGGACAGGGGATAGCAATCAGCCCCAGCATTTT. It translates to CSGWTGDSNQPQHF.

The chain uses TRBV4-2 and TRBJ1-1, with D unclear. Germline V gene sequence: CDR1 LGHNA, CDR2 YNFKEQ. V was trimmed by 3 bases and J by 3 bases, leaving 8 bases between them. This CDR3 is built from 13 residues. The CDR3 coding sequence is TGTGCCAGCAGCCATCCCAGCGACACTGAAGCTTTCTTT. Protein sequence: CASSHPSDTEAFF.